The subject of this entry is one T cell receptor beta chain. Antigen: not known. An end of the junction differs from the germline gene, which may be a read error. The entry originates in a study of tumor-infiltrating lymphocytes in primary liver carcinoma. Study-wide background: Ranging in age from 30 to 69 years, the patients were men and women.

General study results and limits: Tumors carried a top-250-clone fraction significantly exceeding that of blood (p = 0.039).

The authors took blood RNA from unsorted whole blood and also extracted germline DNA. Infection with HBV was chronic in patients; they were treatment-naive. Constant-region priming of around 500 ng total RNA yielded TCR beta cDNA. Generation of the TCR beta libraries relied on three nested multiplex PCR rounds using slightly modified ARM-PCR. Rounds one and two of PCR, each of 10 cycles, were primed with TRBV1-TRBV30 forward primers and a C-beta reverse primer. TCRdb reprocessed the multiplex PCR reads with MiXCR, giving one entry per CDR3 protein. The sample carries about 330,000 distinct CDR3 sequences, 65% recorded once. Germline V gives CDR1 LGHNA, CDR2 YSLEER. The CDR3 is 14 residues long.

The rearrangement joins TRBV4-3 to TRBJ2-3; 7 bases fit TRBD2. The sequencing sample was made of peripheral blood. The source of this sequence is a man aged 40-49 years with primary liver carcinoma and hepatitis B virus infection. DNA of the CDR3: TGCGCCAGCTGCCAAGTAGCGGGTACAGATACGCAGTATTTT. Encoded protein: CASCQVAGTDTQYF.